The 10 T cell receptor beta chains in this list originate from one sample, sequenced in a study of monozygotic twins with inflammatory bowel disease. TCRdb reprocessed the 5' RACE reads; each CDR3 protein has one entry and no DNA is given. This specimen shows approximately 150,000 distinct CDR3 sequences; the ten leading clones hold 6.5% to 9%. Sequenced input: blood. These receptors originate from a human donor with ulcerative colitis or Crohn's disease, or a healthy co-twin of an affected twin (not recorded which).

J is TRBJ2-2 and V is TRBV7-8; TCRdb's D call of TRBD2 is untestable without DNA. Germline CDR1 is SGHVS and CDR2 is FQNEAQ. This CDR3 contains 19 residues. CDR3: CASSLAVGVGPGSTGELFF.

CDR3: CASSAMTSFETQYF. The chain has TRBV18 and TRBJ2-5; no DNA is available, so the TRBD2 call from TCRdb remains unchecked. Germline CDR1 reads KGHSH; CDR2 reads LQKENI. CDR3 size: 14 residues.

The chain carries TRBV18 and TRBJ1-2; TCRdb gives TRBD1 as the D gene, but with no DNA this cannot be confirmed. Per germline, CDR1 KGHSH and CDR2 LQKENI. The CDR3 totals 13 residues. The CDR3 loop is CASSVGTDYGYTF.

The chain joins TRBV3-1 to TRBJ1-1. Germline values: CDR1 LGHDT, CDR2 YNNKEL (reference sequence). The CDR3 runs to 15 residues. CDR3: CASSQGPGRLAEAFF.

The chain combines TRBV20-1 with TRBJ2-5. CDR1 is DFQATT, CDR2 SNEGSKA, per germline (reference sequence). The CDR3 spans 11 residues. The chain's CDR3 is CSRLVQETQYF.

J is TRBJ2-1 and V is TRBV5-1; TCRdb picks TRBD1, but there is no DNA to check that call. This CDR3 has 15 residues. Germline V CDR1 and CDR2: SGHRS, YFSETQ. The CDR3 loop is CASSLGGGRFNEQFF.

This chain joins TRBV3-1 and TRBJ2-2; TCRdb gives TRBD2 as the D gene, but with no DNA this cannot be confirmed. Germline V lookup: CDR1 LGHDT, CDR2 YNNKEL (reference sequence). The length of the CDR3 is 14 residues. This chain's CDR3 is CASSRISGTGELFF.

The CDR3 loop reads CSARGGQEAAIEAFF. V is TRBV20-1 and J is TRBJ1-1; absent DNA, TCRdb's TRBD1 call cannot be checked. Germline V gives CDR1 DFQATT, CDR2 SNEGSKA (reference sequence). The CDR3 is made up of 15 amino acids.

The chain combines TRBV19 with TRBJ2-1. Looked up from germline, CDR1 is LNHDA and CDR2 is SQIVND (reference sequence). This CDR3 contains 12 residues. Here the CDR3 reads CASRTPLNEQFF.

V and J are TRBV27 and TRBJ2-7; the TRBD1 assignment by TCRdb is unverifiable without DNA. This CDR3 has 14 residues. The germline gives CDR1 MNHEY, CDR2 SMNVEV (reference sequence). This CDR3 reads CASSPPGTTSEQYF.